Below, 5 T cell receptor beta chains from the same sample are listed, as sequenced in a study of OX40 agonist ivuxolimab in advanced cancers. To prepare the library, the immunoSEQ multiplex PCR assay was applied. TCRdb re-hosts the immuneACCESS table, in-frame sequences only. Its copies lack some clones; in the studies checked, an unresolved V gene accounts for under half of them, and the cause for the rest is not known. This sample comprises tens of thousands of clones, 89% of them detected only once. More than 8% of the sample rests with the top ten. Sequencing was performed on CD4+ or CD8+ T cells sorted from blood, taken in a trial of the OX40 agonist ivuxolimab. All receptors derive from an adult with an advanced solid tumor such as melanoma, head and neck, liver or kidney cancer.

The J gene is TRBJ2-1, the V gene TRBV9; either TRBD1 or TRBD2 may fit D (5 bases each). The germline V and J ends were trimmed by 3 bases and 8 bases, with 21 bases remaining between them. The CDR3 length is 16 residues. Germline CDR1 and CDR2: SGDLS and YYNGEE. CDR3 coding DNA: TGTGCCAGCAGCGCCTACCCAGGGACCCTGTCATATGAGCAGTTCTTC. Its translation is CASSAYPGTLSYEQFF.

This clone was detected only a few times. The rearrangement uses TRBV4-1 and TRBJ1-5; D unclear. This CDR3 is built from 15 residues. The V end lost 0 bases, the J end lost 4 bases, and 10 bases lay between the germline ends. Looked up from germline, CDR1 is MGHRA and CDR2 is YSYEKL. CDR3 nucleotide sequence: TGCGCCAGCAGCCAAGATGGGCAGCTTAATCAGCCCCAGCATTTT. Amino acids: CASSQDGQLNQPQHF.

The rearrangement links TRBV7-3 to TRBJ1-6; tentatively, D is TRBD1 (5 bases). CDR3 size: 13 residues. Trimming pared 4 bases from V and 11 bases from J, leaving 12 bases between. CDR1 SGHTA and CDR2 FQGTGA come from the germline V gene. The CDR3 loop reads CASSSQARTPLHF. DNA for the CDR3: TGTGCCAGCAGCTCACAGGCCCGCACACCCCTCCACTTT.

This clone was counted between two and nine times. V usage is TRBV4-2 and J usage is TRBJ1-2; 7 bases match TRBD1. V gave up 4 bases and J gave up 2 bases; unmatched junction bases: 7. The CDR3 consists of 15 residues. From germline, CDR1 is LGHNA and CDR2 YNFKEQ. CDR3 in amino acids: CASSRDDRANYGYTF. The CDR3 coding sequence is TGTGCCAGCAGCCGAGACGACAGGGCAAACTATGGCTACACCTTC.

The chain uses TRBV28 and TRBJ1-1; D possibly corresponds to TRBD1 (6 bases). CDR1 is MDHEN and CDR2 is SYDVKM in the germline V gene. The CDR3 contains 14 residues. V lost 6 bases, J lost 1 base, and 12 bases lay in between. The CDR3 sequence is CASSQGGPNTEAFF. The CDR3 DNA reads as TGTGCCAGCAGCCAAGGGGGACCGAACACTGAAGCTTTCTTT.